The present entry profiles one T cell receptor beta chain with its context. Its antigen specificity is not known. Base qualities were left out, and no much larger clone turns up one base away. The library was produced with the immunoSEQ multiplex PCR assay. For the multiplex PCR, a mixture combining 60 forward primers for TCR Vbeta segments and 13 reverse primers for TCR Jbeta segments was used. A multiplex PCR assay on genomic DNA amplified the CDR3 region of rearranged TCR beta genes. On the Illumina HiSeq System, the amplified TCR beta libraries were sequenced as 87-base-pair reads. Concerning the study's data processing: A later analysis tallied around 87 million unique TCR beta chains across the approximately 670 repertoires, and around 12 million of those chains were shared by two or more donors. Raw reads were error-corrected and collapsed into unique sequences with a nearest-neighbor algorithm that merged closely related sequences to remove PCR and sequencing errors. CDR3 sequences were aligned to IMGT reference sequences to assign V, D and J gene segments. Each retained sequence needed at least a six-nucleotide match to both a V gene segment and a J gene segment. A rearrangement counted as productive if the CDR3 had no stop codons and remained in frame with V and J, and every other rearrangement counted as non-productive. Following IMGT convention, CDR3 was defined as the stretch from the second conserved V-encoded cysteine up to the conserved J-encoded phenylalanine. Sequences without an unambiguous match to a single V gene segment were excluded from the earlier analysis of 450 to 750 of the donors. In an earlier analysis of a few hundred of the donors, V segments were called functional above 56.7% productive rearrangements and were called segregating when the between-donor standard deviation exceeded 5%. A statistical classification framework was built to diagnose cytomegalovirus status from the catalog of TCR beta chain sequences. A later analysis assigned V and J genes by comparing TCR nucleotide sequences with IMGT/GENE-DB human TR gene sequences. Using the TCRdist pipeline, a later analysis assigned CDR3 sequences along with most-parsimonious VDJ recombination scenarios. A later analysis defined each TCR beta chain by its CDR3 amino acid sequence plus V-gene family, and excluded reads lacking a unique V-gene family. In a later analysis, around 650 highly shared, low-generation-probability nucleotide sequences were removed to address suspected cross-contamination and a sequencing artifact. In a later analysis, a clonal expansion index was calculated for each public chain from normalized within-repertoire ranks of inferred template counts. In a later analysis, generation probabilities were computed with a VDJ recombination model fitted to out-of-frame rearrangements, and the resulting probabilities were checked against IGoR. In a later analysis, TCR-TCR, TCR-HLA and TCR-CMV co-occurrence was scored with hypergeometric tests, and a repertoire-size bias correction was applied to TCR pairs. In a later analysis, false discovery rates were estimated by permuting HLA or CMV assignments 20 times. In a later analysis, co-occurring TCRs were grouped with DBSCAN, and TCRdist sequence similarity was added when clustering was performed within HLA-allele-positive subsets. Repertoires with fewer than 30,000 or more than 120,000 public chains, plus five repertoires with anomalous nucleotide sharing, were excluded from co-occurrence clustering. As stored in TCRdb, this immuneACCESS dataset retains in-frame rearrangements with V and J assigned. A fraction of the clones does not appear; measured against another copy, unresolved V genes explain less than half of the discrepancy, and the remainder lacks a known reason. The DNA was the basis for D and trimming; V, J and clone size are from that table. This sample lists about 110,000 clones; 65% to 80% were detected once. The top ten clonotypes cover roughly 3.4% of the sample.

These data are taken from a study of cytomegalovirus exposure and HLA in healthy donors (dated by TCRdb to the late 2010s). Turning to the overall study: An earlier analysis of approximately 640 of the donors reported roughly 300 Gb of sequence data and around 120 million unique TCR beta sequences from roughly 200 million T cells. Approximately 300 gigabases of sequencing data and 91 million or so unique TCR sequences made up an early release that covered 500 to 700 HLA-typed donors. The genetic ancestry cluster associated with self-reported Caucasian donors included over 80% of the roughly 380 genotyped donors. The aim of the study was to test whether cataloging public T cell receptors could identify signatures of past pathogen exposure. The study used immunosequencing to profile the T cell repertoires of more than 650 subjects and linked those repertoires to cytomegalovirus serostatus. Along with the approximately 650-subject first cohort, a separate validation cohort of roughly 110 different subjects was used. High-throughput TCR immunosequencing, statistical association of individual TCRs with disease status, and machine learning were combined to predict cytomegalovirus infection status. In a later analysis, previously published TCR beta repertoires from hundreds of donors were re-analyzed and high-resolution HLA genotyping was added so that TCR occurrence patterns could be studied. The later analysis used no new phenotypic data to find candidate immune exposures, relying instead on TCR beta sequences and their occurrence across donors. An earlier analysis of 500 to 650 of the donors applied high-throughput TCR beta sequencing to assess whether each TCR beta V gene segment acted as functional or pseudogenic. Donor age, sex, ethnicity and CMV serostatus were collected together with the repertoire data. In a later genetic analysis, genome-wide SNP genotypes for about 55% of the roughly 670 donors were used, and that subset was treated as a discovery cohort. Every discovery cohort repertoire had been produced on one sequencing platform. Class I and class II HLA loci were covered by the typing at four-digit resolution. Typing coverage differed by locus: A, B, C, DRB1 and DQB1 were typed in roughly 620-630 donors, DQA1 in roughly 510, DPA1 in 606, and DPB1 in just under 490. Because of strong linkage in the cohort, five DR-DQ haplotypes were treated as single units for association and clustering. Among some 410 genotyped donors of the cohort, an average of about 220,000 unique TCR beta nucleotide sequences was sequenced per donor, of which about 18% were non-productive.

Here is what the overall study found, with its caveats: Compared with the approximately 600-donor mean, donors in an Asian-associated ancestry cluster had fewer N-insertions in productive TCRs, according to a later genetic analysis. This cohort had only TCR beta chains sequenced, and the lack of alpha or paired-chain data limited which features could be detected. A group of highly shared sequence variants was considered likely to be a technical artifact of the sequencing pipeline. According to a later analysis, TCR association rates differed among HLA loci, with DRB1 alleles showing the most associated TCRs and HLA-C alleles showing the fewest. Because some donors lacked HLA typing at each locus, the association tests relied only on the typed subset. Sequencing depth was assumed to be roughly uniform across donors in the presence/absence analyses, though that assumption may not hold. The classifier was reported to diagnose cytomegalovirus status with high specificity and sensitivity in both the original cohort and the validation cohort. Most TCR sequences were observed very rarely across donors, whereas some public TCRs were present in many individuals. According to a later analysis, parvovirus B19, influenza, CMV and Epstein-Barr virus appeared linked to several top co-occurrence clusters. A further reported finding was that TCR beta sequences accurately predicted the HLA-A and HLA-B alleles for most subjects in the first cohort. In the study, some 160 TCR beta chains were listed as associated with cytomegalovirus. A few of the identified cytomegalovirus-associated TCR beta chains were confirmed in vitro to be specific for cytomegalovirus antigens. According to a later analysis, most CMV-associated TCR beta chains appeared to be HLA-restricted, and the HLA associations seemed to be driven largely by CMV exposure. In a later analysis, HLA-associated TCR beta chains showed more clonal expansion and lower generation probabilities than non-associated chains that were equally common. Because counts were too low, some 16 rarely observed V segments, including chromosome 9 orphons, were excluded from the earlier analysis of some 540 of the donors. V-gene and J-gene trimming of TCR beta chains was associated with a missense DCLRE1C variant in a later genetic analysis, and the association was replicated in an independent cohort. The authors suggested that the approach could potentially be generalized to other disease states and immunological phenotypes. Broadly in line with IMGT annotations, most TCR beta V segments showed up in productive rearrangements about 87% or about 30% of the time in an earlier analysis of under 700 of the donors. When HLA alleles, especially DR and DQ, strongly co-occurred, TCR associations were difficult to assign to individual alleles. A later analysis associated 17,000 or so TCR beta sequences with specific HLA alleles at a false discovery rate of 0.05. For the cohort, immune exposure information was limited to CMV serostatus. Linkage disequilibrium might explain the correlated functional status among segregating V segments, but an unknown experimental factor could not be excluded.

The cohort consisted of 670 or so healthy bone marrow donors. All cohort members were sampled while nominally healthy, although unrecorded immune exposures were likely present. The donor was CMV seronegative and belonged to the group of 352 seronegative cohort members. A peripheral blood sample was collected from each donor, and TCR beta sequencing was performed on peripheral blood mononuclear cells. The Qiagen DNeasy Blood Extraction Kit was used to extract genomic DNA from the blood cell samples. The sample was PBMCs. The clonotype comes from a man in his sixties in good health and CMV-seronegative.

The DNA reads as follows: TGCGCCAGCAGCATGACGACTAGCGGGATGGGGGAGCAGTACTTC. This is translated as CASSMTTSGMGEQYF. The rearranged segments are TRBV5-1 and TRBJ2-7; 11 middle bases align to TRBD2. CDR1 SGHRS and CDR2 YFSETQ are derived from the germline V gene. V loses 4 bases at its end and J loses 7 bases; junction bases beyond the gene matches: 10. From the cysteine through the phenylalanine, the CDR3 covers 15 amino acids. Of the read, only the CDR3 DNA is kept; its 45 bases are in frame from base 1.